This TCR beta chain emerged from a study of radiotherapy plus CTLA-4 blockade in lung cancer (dated by TCRdb to between 2017 and 2018). About the study as a whole: Objective responses were observed in approximately 17% of enrolled patients, and disease control was achieved in around 30%.

What the authors observed across the whole study: Increased serum interferon-beta after radiation, together with early dynamic changes in blood T cell clones, were reported to be the strongest predictors of response. After treatment with radiotherapy and ipilimumab, TCR clones that originated in tumors expanded in peripheral blood.

A remark on this clone: Its antigen has not been determined. The input lacks base qualities; no much larger clone sits a single base away.

The CDR3 runs 14 residues from the cysteine to the phenylalanine. Of the read, only the CDR3 DNA is kept; its 42 bases are in frame from base 1. Via the germline V gene (reference sequence), CDR1 is LNHDA and CDR2 SQIVND. Germline trimming amounts to 5 bases on V and 8 bases on J, with 8 as the count of junction bases outside the gene matches. To prepare the library, the immunoSEQ multiplex PCR assay was applied. The table was pulled from immuneACCESS by TCRdb, which kept in-frame rearrangements only. Such tables lose some clones; where checked, under half of the loss comes from unresolved V genes, and the rest has no known cause. The sample includes about 72,000 clones, with roughly three quarters observed a single time. The ten largest clonotypes hold more than 7% of the sample. Focal radiation therapy combined with CTLA-4 blockade (ipilimumab) was tested in patients with chemo-refractory metastatic non-small-cell lung cancer.

The sequencing here drew on peripheral blood, taken from a patient treated with radiotherapy plus ipilimumab. This TCR came from a human donor with non-small cell lung cancer who had a complete response to radiotherapy plus ipilimumab. The V and J segments used are TRBV19 and TRBJ1-3, and TRBD1 aligns with 8 junction nucleotides. The DNA sequence is TGTGCCAGTAGTCCCGGGACAGGAATAGACACCATATATTTT. Its protein reads: CASSPGTGIDTIYF.